The rows below give T cell receptor beta chains drawn from one sample of a study of PD-1 blockade in classical Hodgkin lymphoma. Using immunoSEQ multiplex PCR, the repertoire was profiled, and TCRdb retains in-frame clones only, with some absent. The sample yields 100,000 or so clones, approximately 90% seen once. The specimen comprised peripheral blood mononuclear cells (PBMCs), sampled before the second cycle of nivolumab. These receptors came from a human donor with classical Hodgkin lymphoma. Each CDR3 is given without its conserved first and last residue. The size entry is marked missing in some rows and otherwise reads once, few, many or a size class.

size: .; V: TRBV11-3; CDR3: ASSSRQGTYNEQF
size: .; V: TRBV5-6; CDR3: ASSYREFGSPLH
size: once; V: TRBV5-4; CDR3: ASSLGAGGIAEAF
size: .; V: TRBV9; CDR3: ASSAVGTGPYEQY
size: .; V: TRBV21-1; CDR3: ASSSRAQKGYGYT
size: .; V: TRBV5-1; CDR3: ASSSYRGGGELF
size: few; V: TRBV9; CDR3: ASSATGGNSPLH
size: .; V: TRBV5-1; CDR3: ASSLTSGGAPRSETQY
size: .; V: TRBV9; CDR3: ASSDRTDTEAF
size: .; V: TRBV15; CDR3: ATSRGYEQY
size: .; V: TRBV6-1; CDR3: ASSEGRGQGNGELF
size: .; V: TRBV11-2; CDR3: ASSSDRGGYNSPLH
size: .; V: TRBV5-1; CDR3: ASSPEATGELF
size: once; V: TRBV30; CDR3: ASDPDRVDYGYT
size: .; V: TRBV28; CDR3: ASRPRGYNEQF
size: .; V: TRBV6-5; CDR3: ASSYRGPDTQY
size: .; V: TRBV12-5; CDR3: ASGLVLAGVEDTQY
size: .; V: TRBV23-1; CDR3: ASSPAGAEQY
size: .; V: TRBV5-4; CDR3: ASSLEAGSYNEQF
size: .; V: TRBV15; CDR3: ATRSGTASTDTQY
size: few; V: TRBV28; CDR3: ASCRENTEAF
size: .; V: TRBV6-4; CDR3: ASSDSGRGPSEQF
size: .; V: TRBV27; CDR3: ASSLSARDPYEQY
size: .; V: TRBV9; CDR3: ASSPGTTGANVLT
size: .; V: TRBV7-3; CDR3: ASSASGGANEQF
size: .; V: TRBV5-1; CDR3: ASSLDSYTSTDTQY
size: few; V: TRBV29-1; CDR3: SVERGQGTGELF
size: .; V: TRBV7-2; CDR3: ASSFQTQETQY
size: .; V: TRBV9; CDR3: ASSVGVSWNTEAF
size: few; V: TRBV19; CDR3: ASSIEGTGFNEQY
size: .; V: TRBV7-9; CDR3: ASSLFVGPNYGYT
size: .; V: TRBV28; CDR3: ASSHIDTNSFEHGYT
size: .; V: TRBV5-1; CDR3: ASSGRTDSYEQY
size: .; V: TRBV2; CDR3: ASSDGTGLDTQY
size: .; V: TRBV4-2; CDR3: ASSLRQGSETQY
size: .; V: TRBV19; CDR3: ASSLVGFNQPQH
size: few; V: TRBV6-1; CDR3: ASSEGVGEQGQPQH
size: .; V: TRBV19; CDR3: ASSGYGSSNEKLF
size: .; V: TRBV27; CDR3: ASSARGGTVTPLH
size: medium-sized; V: TRBV15; CDR3: ATSQGATNEKLF
size: .; V: TRBV9; CDR3: ASSVGGTGDQPQH
size: .; V: TRBV11-2; CDR3: ASSRPQGAPYNSPLH
size: .; V: TRBV20-1; CDR3: SAGEGHGYT
size: .; V: TRBV9; CDR3: ASSSHSGGAREQY
size: .; V: TRBV6-1; CDR3: ASSPSGTAGNTIY
size: .; V: TRBV6-5; CDR3: ASSYAVEGSTEAF
size: .; V: TRBV30; CDR3: AWSLRDSRSPLH
size: .; V: TRBV7-2; CDR3: ASSLDPRQFGDGYT
size: .; V: TRBV7-8; CDR3: ASSLGHPLSSLH
size: .; V: TRBV21-1; CDR3: ASISDRAPGNTIY
size: .; V: TRBV2; CDR3: ASRPSLSGLIEKLF
size: .; V: TRBV7-9; CDR3: ASTFDRAVGEQY
size: .; V: TRBV18; CDR3: ATQRDREYEQY
size: .; V: TRBV5-4; CDR3: ASSGTSGVETEAF
size: .; V: TRBV7-9; CDR3: ASSTWDEQY